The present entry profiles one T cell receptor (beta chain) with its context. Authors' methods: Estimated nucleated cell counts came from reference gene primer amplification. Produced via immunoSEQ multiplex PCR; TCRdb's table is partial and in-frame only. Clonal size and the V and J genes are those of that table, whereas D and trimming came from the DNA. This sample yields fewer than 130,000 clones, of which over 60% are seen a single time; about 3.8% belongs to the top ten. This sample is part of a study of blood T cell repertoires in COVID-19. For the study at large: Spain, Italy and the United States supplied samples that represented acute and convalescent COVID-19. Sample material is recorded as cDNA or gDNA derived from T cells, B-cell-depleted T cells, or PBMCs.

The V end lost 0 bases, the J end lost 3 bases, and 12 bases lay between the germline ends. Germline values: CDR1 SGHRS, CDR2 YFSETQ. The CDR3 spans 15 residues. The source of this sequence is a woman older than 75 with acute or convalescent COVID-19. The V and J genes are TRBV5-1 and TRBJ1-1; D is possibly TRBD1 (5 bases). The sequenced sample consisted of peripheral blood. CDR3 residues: CASSLGRVGDTEAFF. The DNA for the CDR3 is TGCGCCAGCAGCTTGGGTCGGGTAGGGGACACTGAAGCTTTCTTT.